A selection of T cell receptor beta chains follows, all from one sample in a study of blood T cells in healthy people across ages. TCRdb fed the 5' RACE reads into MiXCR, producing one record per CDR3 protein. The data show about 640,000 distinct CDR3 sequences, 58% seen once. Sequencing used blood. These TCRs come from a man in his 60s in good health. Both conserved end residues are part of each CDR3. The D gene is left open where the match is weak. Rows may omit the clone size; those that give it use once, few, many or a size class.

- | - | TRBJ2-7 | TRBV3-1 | TGTGCCAGCAGCCAAGGTTCGGTGACCTACGAGCAGTACTTC | CASSQGSVTYEQYF
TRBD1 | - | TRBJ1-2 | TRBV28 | TGTGCCAGCAGTTTTCCAGGGGGCAACTATGGCTACACCTTC | CASSFPGGNYGYTF
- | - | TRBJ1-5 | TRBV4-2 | TGTGCCAGCAGCCCGGGGACGGTAATAGCTCAGCCCCAGCATTTT | CASSPGTVIAQPQHF
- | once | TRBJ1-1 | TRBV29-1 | TGCAGCGCTGGTAAAGGGACAGAAGCTTTCTTT | CSAGKGTEAFF
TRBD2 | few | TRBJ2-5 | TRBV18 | TGTGCCAGCTCACCACCCGGGACTAGCGGGGAAGAGACCCAGTACTTC | CASSPPGTSGEETQYF
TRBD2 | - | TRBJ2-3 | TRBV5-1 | TGCGCCAGCAGTCAAACTAGCGGGGGGGCCCTAGATACGCAGTATTTT | CASSQTSGGALDTQYF
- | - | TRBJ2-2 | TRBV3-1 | TGTGCCAGCAGCCCTTGGGGTAGCAGGGACACCGGGGAGCTGTTTTTT | CASSPWGSRDTGELFF
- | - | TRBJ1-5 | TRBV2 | TGTGCCAGCAGTGTTATAGGCCAAGGGCCCCAGCATTTT | CASSVIGQGPQHF
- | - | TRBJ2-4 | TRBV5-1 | TGTGCCAGCAGCCTCGGGACCGAACAAAACATTCAGTACTTC | CASSLGTEQNIQYF
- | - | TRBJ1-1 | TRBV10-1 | TGCGCCAGCAGTGAGTCTAACGGAGTTGAAGCTTTCTTT | CASSESNGVEAFF
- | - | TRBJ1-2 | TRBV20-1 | TGCAGTGCTAGGGAAGGTTTTAGGCTTGACGGCTACACCTTC | CSAREGFRLDGYTF
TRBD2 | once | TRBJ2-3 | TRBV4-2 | TGTGCCAGCAGCCAAGATCAGCGGGGGGGCGGGGATACGCAGTATTTT | CASSQDQRGGGDTQYF
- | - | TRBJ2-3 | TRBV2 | TGTGCCAGCACTACGTCTAGCACAGATACGCAGTATTTT | CASTTSSTDTQYF
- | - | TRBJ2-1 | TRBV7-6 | TGTGCCAGCAGACCCTCGACTAGAAGGCTTTACGGGCAGTTCTTC | CASRPSTRRLYGQFF
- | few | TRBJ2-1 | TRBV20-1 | TGCAGTGCTAGAGATTTGAGGGGCAGCTCCTACAATGAGCAGTTCTTC | CSARDLRGSSYNEQFF
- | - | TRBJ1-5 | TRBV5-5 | TGTGCCAGCAGCTTGGGGGCGGTTCAGCCCCAGCATTTT | CASSLGAVQPQHF
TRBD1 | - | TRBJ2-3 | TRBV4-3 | TGCGCCAGCAGCCAAGGGTGGGGGACAGGCGCAGATACGCAGTATTTT | CASSQGWGTGADTQYF
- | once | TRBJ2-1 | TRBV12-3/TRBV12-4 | TGTGCCAGCAGTTTATCCTGGGGAGGCACAAATGAGCAGTTCTTC | CASSLSWGGTNEQFF
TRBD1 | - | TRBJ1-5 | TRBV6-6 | TGTGCCAGCAGTGAGGACAGGGGTTCGGGGCCCCAGCATTTT | CASSEDRGSGPQHF
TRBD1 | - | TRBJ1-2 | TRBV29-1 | TGCAGCGCTACAACAGGGGTCGACGGTGGCTACACCTTC | CSATTGVDGGYTF
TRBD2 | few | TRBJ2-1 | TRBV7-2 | TGTGCCAGCAGTCGCTCCTCTAGCGGGGGGTACAATGAGCAGTTCTTC | CASSRSSSGGYNEQFF
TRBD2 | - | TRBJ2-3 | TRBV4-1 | TGCGCCAGCAGCCATTTCGGACTAGCGGGGGGAGTGGCAGATACGCAGTATTTT | CASSHFGLAGGVADTQYF
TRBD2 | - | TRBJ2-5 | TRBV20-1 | TGCAGTGCTAGAGATCGATGGCGGGGGGGCGGCGAGACCCAGTACTTC | CSARDRWRGGGETQYF
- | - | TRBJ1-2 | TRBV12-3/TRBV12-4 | TGTGCCAGCAGTTTATATAGGAGTGGCTACACCTTC | CASSLYRSGYTF
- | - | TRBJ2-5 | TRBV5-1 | TGCGCCAGCAGACAGGTGGGAGAGACCCAGTACTTC | CASRQVGETQYF
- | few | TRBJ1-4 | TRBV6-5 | TGTGCCAGCAGTTACGGAGCAGGGACGGAGGGTAAACTGTTTTTT | CASSYGAGTEGKLFF